A selection of T cell receptor beta chains follows, all from one sample in a study of technical replicates of blood from four donors. The assay was immunoSEQ multiplex PCR, and TCRdb's table has in-frame clones only and misses some. The data show 95,000 or so clones, with 85% to 95% seen just once and 0.34% held by the top ten. Sequencing input: T cells isolated from PBMCs. The receptors derive from a human donor in good health. The CDR3 runs from the conserved cysteine through the conserved F or W. Fields, in order: clone size, V gene, J gene, D gene, CDR3 protein, CDR3 DNA. A D gene is named only where the DNA matches it firmly. Not all rows give a size; the values are once, few, many and, for expanded clones, a class.

>NA|TRBV5-1|TRBJ2-3|NA
CASSLRSDTQYF
TGCGCCAGCAGCTTGCGGTCGGATACGCAGTATTTT
>NA|TRBV28|TRBJ1-1|NA
CATQTGNTEAFF
TGTGCCACCCAGACAGGGAACACTGAAGCTTTCTTT
>once|TRBV11-2|TRBJ2-5|TRBD2
CASSLVAGVGETQYF
TGTGCCAGCAGCTTAGTAGCGGGAGTAGGTGAGACCCAGTACTTC
>NA|TRBV21-1|TRBJ1-5|NA
CASMGAEQPQHF
TGTGCCAGCATGGGGGCAGAACAGCCCCAGCATTTT
>NA|TRBV14|TRBJ2-7|NA
CASSQDSRDWYEQYF
TGTGCCAGCAGCCAAGATTCCAGGGACTGGTATGAGCAGTACTTC
>NA|TRBV19|TRBJ2-7|TRBD1
CASSRQGTYEQYF
TGTGCCAGTAGTAGACAGGGAACCTACGAGCAGTACTTC
>NA|TRBV13|TRBJ2-7|NA
CASSHPSFHEQYF
TGTGCCAGCAGCCACCCTAGCTTCCACGAGCAGTACTTC
>once|TRBV7-3|TRBJ2-7|NA
CASSPGEEQYF
TGTGCCAGCAGCCCAGGGGAAGAGCAGTACTTC
>once|TRBV7-3|TRBJ2-1|TRBD2
CASSRTGTTEQFF
TGTGCCAGCAGCAGGACCGGGACTACAGAGCAGTTCTTC
>NA|TRBV19|TRBJ1-2|TRBD1
CASSILPGQIYGYTF
TGTGCCAGTAGTATTCTTCCGGGACAGATCTATGGCTACACCTTC
>NA|TRBV27|TRBJ2-7|NA
CASSYRDIYEQYF
TGTGCCAGCAGTTACCGGGACATATATGAGCAGTACTTC
>NA|TRBV10-1|TRBJ2-5|NA
CAIMMGSRRETQYF
TGCGCCATCATGATGGGCTCCCGACGGGAGACCCAGTACTTC
>NA|TRBV18|TRBJ2-5|NA
CASSTLASGETQYF
TGTGCCAGCTCTACCCTGGCCTCAGGAGAGACCCAGTACTTC
>NA|TRBV6-5|TRBJ1-2|NA
CASSSPRQFYGYTF
TGTGCCAGCAGTTCCCCGCGGCAGTTCTATGGCTACACCTTC
>few|TRBV6-6|TRBJ1-1|TRBD1
CASSPRGMNTEAFF
TGTGCCAGCAGTCCCAGGGGGATGAACACTGAAGCTTTCTTT
>NA|TRBV5-5|TRBJ1-2|NA
CASSLEGLGGYTF
TGTGCCAGCAGCTTGGAGGGGTTGGGTGGCTACACCTTC
>once|TRBV7-2|TRBJ2-5|NA
CASSLNIAGQETQYF
TGTGCCAGCAGCTTGAACATCGCAGGGCAAGAGACCCAGTACTTC
>NA|TRBV7-9|TRBJ2-4|TRBD1
CASSLEQGFDIQYF
TGTGCCAGCAGCTTAGAACAGGGGTTCGACATTCAGTACTTC
>NA|TRBV10-3|TRBJ1-5|NA
CAITQGSNQPQHF
TGTGCCATAACTCAGGGTAGCAATCAGCCCCAGCATTTT
>many|TRBV4-1|TRBJ1-4|TRBD1
CASKSLTARDSLFEKLFF
TGCGCCAGCAAATCGCTGACCGCCAGGGACAGCTTATTTGAAAAACTGTTTTTT
>NA|TRBV27|TRBJ2-3|TRBD2
CASGRRVAGGLITDTQYF
TGTGCCAGCGGCCGAAGGGTCGCGGGAGGACTAATCACAGATACGCAGTATTTT
>NA|TRBV7-9|TRBJ2-7|NA
CASSLSSGGEQYF
TGTGCCAGCAGCTTATCCTCGGGTGGCGAGCAGTACTTC
>NA|TRBV30|TRBJ2-1|NA
CAWSRELDGSSYNEQFF
TGTGCCTGGAGCAGAGAGTTGGACGGGAGCTCCTACAATGAGCAGTTCTTC
>NA|TRBV19|TRBJ2-7|NA
CASSLQGLTSEQYF
TGTGCCAGTAGCTTACAGGGCCTCACCAGCGAGCAGTACTTC
>NA|TRBV19|TRBJ2-5|TRBD1
CASSITGTEETQYF
TGTGCCAGTAGTATCACCGGGACAGAAGAGACCCAGTACTTC
>NA|TRBV5-4|TRBJ1-2|NA
CASSFQGGGDGYTF
TGTGCCAGCAGCTTCCAGGGCGGGGGAGATGGCTACACCTTC
>NA|TRBV27|TRBJ2-7|TRBD1
CASKGQGTSYEQYF
TGTGCCAGTAAAGGACAGGGCACCTCCTACGAGCAGTACTTC
>once|TRBV6-1|TRBJ1-1|NA
CASSVPGNTEAFF
TGTGCCAGCAGTGTTCCCGGGAACACTGAAGCTTTCTTT
>NA|TRBV19|TRBJ2-1|TRBD2
CASSAKLAGGIHPLNEQFF
TGTGCCAGTAGTGCAAAACTAGCGGGAGGCATCCACCCACTCAATGAGCAGTTCTTC
>NA|TRBV11-3|TRBJ2-3|TRBD2
CASSSGRGTDTQYF
TGTGCCAGTAGTAGCGGGAGGGGCACAGATACGCAGTATTTT
>NA|TRBV28|TRBJ1-2|NA
CASGRYGYTF
TGTGCCAGCGGCCGCTATGGCTACACCTTC
>NA|TRBV28|TRBJ1-5|NA
CASSSPGGSGQPQHF
TGTGCCAGCAGTTCACCCGGGGGGTCGGGGCAGCCCCAGCATTTT
>NA|TRBV25-1|TRBJ2-7|TRBD1
CASSYRDRGSLEQYF
TGTGCCAGCTCATACCGGGACAGAGGCTCTCTCGAGCAGTACTTC
>NA|TRBV10-2|TRBJ2-7|TRBD1
CATSGGTYEQYF
TGCGCCACCTCAGGGGGAACCTACGAGCAGTACTTC
>once|TRBV9|TRBJ1-1|TRBD1
CASSEGGGDLYEAFF
TGTGCCAGCAGCGAAGGGGGCGGAGACCTTTATGAAGCTTTCTTT
>NA|TRBV9|TRBJ1-3|NA
CASSVNNFSGNTIYF
TGTGCCAGCAGCGTAAACAATTTCTCTGGAAACACCATATATTTT
>NA|TRBV5-4|TRBJ2-4|NA
CASSPSGRGLGDIQYF
TGTGCCAGCAGCCCGAGTGGTAGGGGGTTGGGAGACATTCAGTACTTC
>NA|TRBV14|TRBJ2-5|TRBD2
CASSRRGGRRREETQYF
TGTGCCAGCAGCCGGCGGGGGGGGCGACGGAGAGAAGAGACCCAGTACTTC
>NA|TRBV7-3|TRBJ2-2|TRBD2
CASSFGLAGASGELFF
TGTGCCAGCAGCTTTGGACTAGCGGGAGCTTCCGGGGAGCTGTTTTTT
>NA|TRBV9|TRBJ2-7|NA
CASSTQGGGHYEQYF
TGTGCCAGCAGCACCCAGGGAGGGGGGCACTACGAGCAGTACTTC
>NA|TRBV9|TRBJ2-7|TRBD2
CASSVGGSPSYEQYF
TGTGCCAGCAGCGTTGGCGGGAGCCCTTCCTACGAGCAGTACTTC
>NA|TRBV2|TRBJ2-1|TRBD2
CASQGPSGMVEQFF
TGTGCCAGCCAAGGCCCTAGCGGGATGGTTGAGCAGTTCTTC
>NA|TRBV20-1|TRBJ1-4|NA
CSARTDEKLFF
TGCAGTGCTAGGACAGACGAAAAACTGTTTTTT
>NA|TRBV7-3|TRBJ2-2|TRBD2
CASSFQTSGNPGELFF
TGTGCCAGCAGCTTCCAGACTAGCGGGAATCCCGGGGAGCTGTTTTTT
>NA|TRBV11-2|TRBJ1-1|NA
CASSLDIGVGAFF
TGTGCCAGCAGCTTAGATATAGGGGTTGGAGCTTTCTTT
>NA|TRBV5-1|TRBJ2-7|NA
CASSKSQASSYEQYF
TGCGCCAGCAGCAAGAGCCAGGCAAGCTCCTACGAGCAGTACTTC
>NA|TRBV28|TRBJ2-5|TRBD1
CASSLGTGLGETQYF
TGTGCCAGCAGTTTGGGGACAGGTTTAGGAGAGACCCAGTACTTC
>NA|TRBV5-1|TRBJ1-2|NA
CASSPSGTTYGYTF
TGCGCCAGCAGCCCGTCCGGGACAACTTATGGCTACACCTTC
>NA|TRBV4-2|TRBJ2-1|NA
CASSTRRAWGEQFF
TGTGCCAGCAGCACACGGAGGGCCTGGGGTGAGCAGTTCTTC
>NA|TRBV7-2|TRBJ2-1|NA
CASSLGQALYNEQFF
TGTGCCAGCAGCTTGGGGCAGGCGCTATACAATGAGCAGTTCTTC